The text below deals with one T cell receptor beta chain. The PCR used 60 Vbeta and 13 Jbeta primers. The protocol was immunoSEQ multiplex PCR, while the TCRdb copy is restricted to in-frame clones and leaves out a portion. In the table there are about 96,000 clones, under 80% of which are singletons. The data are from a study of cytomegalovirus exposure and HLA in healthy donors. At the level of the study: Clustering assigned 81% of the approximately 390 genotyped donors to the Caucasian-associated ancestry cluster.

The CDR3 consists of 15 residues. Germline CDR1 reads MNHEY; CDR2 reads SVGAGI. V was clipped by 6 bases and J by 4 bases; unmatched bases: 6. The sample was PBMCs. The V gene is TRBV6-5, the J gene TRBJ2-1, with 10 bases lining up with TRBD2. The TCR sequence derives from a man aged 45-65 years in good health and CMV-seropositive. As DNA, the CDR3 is TGTGCCAGCAGAACAACTAGCGGGATTTACAATGAGCAGTTCTTC. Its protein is CASRTTSGIYNEQFF.